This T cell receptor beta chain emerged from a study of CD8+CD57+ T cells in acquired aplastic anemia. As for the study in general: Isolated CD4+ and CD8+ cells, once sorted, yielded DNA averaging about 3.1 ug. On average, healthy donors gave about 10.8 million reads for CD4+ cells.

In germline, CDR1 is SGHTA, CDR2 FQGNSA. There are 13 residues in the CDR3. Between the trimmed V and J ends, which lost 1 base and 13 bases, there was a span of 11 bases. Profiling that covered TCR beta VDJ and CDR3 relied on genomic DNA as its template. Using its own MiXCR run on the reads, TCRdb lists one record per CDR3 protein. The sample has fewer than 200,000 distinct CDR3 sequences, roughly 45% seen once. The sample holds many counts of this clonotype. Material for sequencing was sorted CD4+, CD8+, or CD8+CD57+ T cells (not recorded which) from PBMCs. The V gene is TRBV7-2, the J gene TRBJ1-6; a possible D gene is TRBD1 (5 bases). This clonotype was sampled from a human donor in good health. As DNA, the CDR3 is TGTGCCAGCAGCTTAGAAACAGGTGGGCCCCTCCACTTT. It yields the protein CASSLETGGPLHF.